The T cell receptor (beta chain) under discussion was sequenced for a study of cytomegalovirus exposure and HLA in healthy donors. Points from the study as a whole: The finding came from a later analysis; first-cohort TCR clusters tended to co-occur in the 90 to 150 validation repertoires. Investigators reported 150 to 200 TCR beta chains as tied to cytomegalovirus. Testing in vitro showed a few CMV-associated chains specific for CMV antigens.

About this clone itself: The antigen is undetermined.

The donors were members of the validation cohort comprising about 130 subjects, separate from the approximately 630-subject first cohort. The J segment lost 7 bases and the V segment lost 2 bases, leaving 4 bases of the junction unmatched. Germline CDR1 is SGHDT and CDR2 is YYEEEE. The CDR3 consists of 13 residues. Only in-frame clones appear in the TCRdb table, and some are missing; sequencing was by immunoSEQ multiplex PCR. The sample carries 130,000 to 150,000 clones, 80% to 90% recorded once. The sequenced material came from PBMCs. The gene calls are TRBV5-6 and TRBJ1-2; 8 bases are a match to TRBD1. This receptor was taken from a woman aged 18-29 years in good health and CMV-seropositive. The CDR3 region has the DNA TGTGCCAGCAGCTTTTCAGGGGGCGGTGGCTACACCTTC. Amino acid sequence: CASSFSGGGGYTF.